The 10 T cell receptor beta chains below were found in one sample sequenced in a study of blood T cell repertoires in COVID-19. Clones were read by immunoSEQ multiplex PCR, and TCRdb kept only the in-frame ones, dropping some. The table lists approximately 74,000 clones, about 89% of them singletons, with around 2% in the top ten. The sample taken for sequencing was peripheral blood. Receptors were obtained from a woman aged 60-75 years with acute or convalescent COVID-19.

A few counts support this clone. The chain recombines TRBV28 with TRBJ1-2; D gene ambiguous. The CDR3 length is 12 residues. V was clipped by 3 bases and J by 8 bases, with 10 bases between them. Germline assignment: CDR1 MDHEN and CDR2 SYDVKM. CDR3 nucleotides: TGTGCCAGCAGTTTTCAAGCGGGGGGCTACACCTTC. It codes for CASSFQAGGYTF.

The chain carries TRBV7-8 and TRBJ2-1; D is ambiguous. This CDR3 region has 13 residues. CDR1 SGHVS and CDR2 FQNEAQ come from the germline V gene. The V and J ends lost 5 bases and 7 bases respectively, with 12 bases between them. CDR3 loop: CASSRTYQNEQFF. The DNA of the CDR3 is TGTGCCAGCAGCCGAACATATCAGAATGAGCAGTTCTTC.

The CDR3 DNA follows: TGTGCCAGCAGCCGGGGCGGGGGTGACGAGCAGTACTTC. Protein: CASSRGGGDEQYF. The chain uses TRBV7-9 and TRBJ2-7, with 7 bases fitting TRBD2. The V segment lost 5 bases and the J segment 5 bases; nucleotides outside the gene matches: 6. CDR1 is SEHNR and CDR2 is FQNEAQ in the germline V gene (reference sequence). The CDR3 totals 13 residues.

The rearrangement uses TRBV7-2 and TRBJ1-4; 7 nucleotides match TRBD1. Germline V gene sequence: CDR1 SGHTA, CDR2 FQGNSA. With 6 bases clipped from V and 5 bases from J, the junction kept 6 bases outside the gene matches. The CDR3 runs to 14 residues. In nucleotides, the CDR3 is TGTGCCAGCAGAGCCGGGACAGAAAATGAAAAACTGTTTTTT. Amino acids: CASRAGTENEKLFF.

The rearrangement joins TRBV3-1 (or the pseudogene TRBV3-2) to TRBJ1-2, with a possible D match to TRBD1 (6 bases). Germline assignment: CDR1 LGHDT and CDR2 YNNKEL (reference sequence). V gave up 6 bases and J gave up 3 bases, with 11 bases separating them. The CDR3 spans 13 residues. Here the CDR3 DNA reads TGTGCCAGCAGACAGGGAGGGGACTATGGCTACACCTTC. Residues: CASRQGGDYGYTF.

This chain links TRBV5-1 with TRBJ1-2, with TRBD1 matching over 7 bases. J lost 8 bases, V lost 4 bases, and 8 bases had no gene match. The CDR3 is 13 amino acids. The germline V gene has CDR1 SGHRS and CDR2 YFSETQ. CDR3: CASSRTGEGGYTF. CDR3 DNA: TGCGCCAGCAGCCGTACAGGGGAAGGGGGCTACACCTTC.

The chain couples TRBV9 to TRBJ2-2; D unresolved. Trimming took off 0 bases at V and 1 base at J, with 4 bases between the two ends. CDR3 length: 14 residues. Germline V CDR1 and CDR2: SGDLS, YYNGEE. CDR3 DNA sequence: TGTGCCAGCAGCGTAGTATTGAACACCGGGGAGCTGTTTTTT. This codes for CASSVVLNTGELFF.

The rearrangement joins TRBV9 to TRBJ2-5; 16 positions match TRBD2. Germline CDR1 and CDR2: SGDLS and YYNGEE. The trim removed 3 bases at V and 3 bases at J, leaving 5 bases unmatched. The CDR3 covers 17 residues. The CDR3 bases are TGTGCCAGCAGCGCGGGACTAGCGGGGGGGCTGAAAGAGACCCAGTACTTC. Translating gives CASSAGLAGGLKETQYF.

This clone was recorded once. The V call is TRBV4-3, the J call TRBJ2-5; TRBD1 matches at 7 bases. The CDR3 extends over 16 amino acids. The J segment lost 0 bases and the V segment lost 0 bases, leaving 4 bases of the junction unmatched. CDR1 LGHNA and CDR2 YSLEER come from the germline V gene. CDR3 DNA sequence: TGCGCCAGCAGCCAAGAACAGGGGAGCTACCAAGAGACCCAGTACTTC. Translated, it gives CASSQEQGSYQETQYF.

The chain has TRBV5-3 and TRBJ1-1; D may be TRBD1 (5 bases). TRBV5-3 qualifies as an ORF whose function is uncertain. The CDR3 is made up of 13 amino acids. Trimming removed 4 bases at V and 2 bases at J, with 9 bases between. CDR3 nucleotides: TGTGCCAGAAGCCGAGGACAAAACACTGAAGCTTTCTTT. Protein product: CARSRGQNTEAFF.